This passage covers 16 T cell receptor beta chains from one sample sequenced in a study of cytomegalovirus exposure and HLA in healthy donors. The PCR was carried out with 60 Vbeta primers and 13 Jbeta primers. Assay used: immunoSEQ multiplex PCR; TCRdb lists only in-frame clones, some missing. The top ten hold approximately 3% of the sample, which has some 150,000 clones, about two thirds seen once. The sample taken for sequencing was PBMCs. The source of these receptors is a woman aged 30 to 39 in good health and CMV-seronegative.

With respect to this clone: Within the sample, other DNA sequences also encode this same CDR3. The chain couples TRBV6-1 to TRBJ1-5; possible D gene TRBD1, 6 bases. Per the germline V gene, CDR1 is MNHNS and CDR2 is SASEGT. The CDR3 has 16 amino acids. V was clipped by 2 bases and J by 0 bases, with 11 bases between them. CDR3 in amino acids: CASSENRAYSNQPQHF. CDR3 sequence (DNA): TGTGCCAGCAGTGAAAACAGGGCTTATAGCAATCAGCCCCAGCATTTT.

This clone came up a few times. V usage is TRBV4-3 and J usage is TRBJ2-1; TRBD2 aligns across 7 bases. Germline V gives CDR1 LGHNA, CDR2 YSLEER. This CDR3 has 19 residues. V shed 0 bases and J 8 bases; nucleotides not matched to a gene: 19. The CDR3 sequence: CASSQDRFFGGGPYDEQFF. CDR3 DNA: TGCGCCAGCAGCCAAGATCGTTTTTTTGGGGGAGGGCCATATGATGAGCAGTTCTTC.

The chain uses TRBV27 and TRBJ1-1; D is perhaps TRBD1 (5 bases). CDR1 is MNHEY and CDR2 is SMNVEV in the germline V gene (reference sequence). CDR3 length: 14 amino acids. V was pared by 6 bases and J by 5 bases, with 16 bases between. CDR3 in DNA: TGTGCCAGCAGCAGGGAATTCTTTGCGACTGAAGCTTTCTTT. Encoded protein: CASSREFFATEAFF.

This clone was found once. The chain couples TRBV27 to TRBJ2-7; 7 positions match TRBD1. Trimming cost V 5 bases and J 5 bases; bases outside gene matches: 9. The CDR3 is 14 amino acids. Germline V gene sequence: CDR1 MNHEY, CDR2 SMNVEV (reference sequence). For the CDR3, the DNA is TGTGCCAGCAGTCCCTCGGGACAGCCAAACGAGCAGTACTTC. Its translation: CASSPSGQPNEQYF.

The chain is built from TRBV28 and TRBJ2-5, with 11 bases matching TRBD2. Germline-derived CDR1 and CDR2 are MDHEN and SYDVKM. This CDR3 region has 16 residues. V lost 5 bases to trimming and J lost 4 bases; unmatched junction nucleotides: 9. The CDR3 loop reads CASSIPRTSGLETQYF. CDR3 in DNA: TGTGCCAGCAGTATCCCGCGGACTAGCGGGCTAGAGACCCAGTACTTC. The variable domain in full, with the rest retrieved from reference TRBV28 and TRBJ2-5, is DVKVTQSSRYLVKRTGEKVFLECVQDMDHENMFWYRQDPGLGLRLIYFSYDVKMKEKGDIPEGYSVSREKKERFSLILESASTNQTSMYLCASSIPRTSGLETQYFGPGTRLLVL.

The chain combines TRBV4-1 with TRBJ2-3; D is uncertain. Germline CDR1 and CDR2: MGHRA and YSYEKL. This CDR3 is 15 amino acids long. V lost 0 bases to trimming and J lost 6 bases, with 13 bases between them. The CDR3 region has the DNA TGCGCCAGCAGCCAAGAGGCCTCCCCCTGGGATACGCAGTATTTT. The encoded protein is CASSQEASPWDTQYF.

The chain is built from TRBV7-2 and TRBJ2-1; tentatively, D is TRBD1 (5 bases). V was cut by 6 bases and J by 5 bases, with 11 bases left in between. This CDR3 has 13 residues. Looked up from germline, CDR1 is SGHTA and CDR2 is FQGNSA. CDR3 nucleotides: TGTGCCAGCAGTTACTGGACAAACAATGAGCAGTTCTTC. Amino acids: CASSYWTNNEQFF.

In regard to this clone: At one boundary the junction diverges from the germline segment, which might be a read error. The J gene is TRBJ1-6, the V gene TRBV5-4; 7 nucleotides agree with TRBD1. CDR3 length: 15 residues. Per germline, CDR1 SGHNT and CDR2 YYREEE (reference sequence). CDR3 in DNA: TGTGCCAGCAGCTTGGCGGACAGGTATAATTCACCCTTCCACTTT. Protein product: CASSLADRYNSPFHF.

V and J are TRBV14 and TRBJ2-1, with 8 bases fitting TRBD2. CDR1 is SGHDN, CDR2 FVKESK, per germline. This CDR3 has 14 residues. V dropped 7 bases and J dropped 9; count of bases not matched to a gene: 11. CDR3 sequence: CASTPGGVSGEQFF. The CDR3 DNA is TGTGCCAGCACTCCGGGGGGGGTTTCGGGTGAGCAGTTCTTC. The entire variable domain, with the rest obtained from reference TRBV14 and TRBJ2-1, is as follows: EAGVTQFPSHSVIEKGQTVTLRCDPISGHDNLYWYRRVMGKEIKFLLHFVKESKQDESGMPNNRFLAERTGGTYSTLKVQPAELEDSGVYFCASTPGGVSGEQFFGPGTRLTVL.

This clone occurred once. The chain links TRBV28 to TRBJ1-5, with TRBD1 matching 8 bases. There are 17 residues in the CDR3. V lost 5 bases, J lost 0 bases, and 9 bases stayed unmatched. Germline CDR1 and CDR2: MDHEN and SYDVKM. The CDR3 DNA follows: TGTGCCAGCAGTACAGCCGACAGGGGTTATAGCAATCAGCCCCAGCATTTT. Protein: CASSTADRGYSNQPQHF. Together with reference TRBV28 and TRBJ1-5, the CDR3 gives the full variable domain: DVKVTQSSRYLVKRTGEKVFLECVQDMDHENMFWYRQDPGLGLRLIYFSYDVKMKEKGDIPEGYSVSREKKERFSLILESASTNQTSMYLCASSTADRGYSNQPQHFGDGTRLSIL.

The CDR3 protein is CSARGTTEADTQYF. The CDR3 DNA reads as TGCAGCGCCCGGGGGACGACCGAGGCAGATACGCAGTATTTT. The chain combines TRBV29-1 with TRBJ2-3, with D tentatively TRBD2 (6 bases). The length of the CDR3 is 14 residues. Germline V lookup: CDR1 SQVTM, CDR2 ANQGSEA. Trimming removed 7 bases from V and 4 bases from J, with 18 bases in between.

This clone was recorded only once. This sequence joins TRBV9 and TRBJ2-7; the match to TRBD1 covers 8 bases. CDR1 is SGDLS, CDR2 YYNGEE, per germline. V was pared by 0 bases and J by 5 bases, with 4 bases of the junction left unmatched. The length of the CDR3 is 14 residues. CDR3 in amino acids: CASSVEGQVDEQYF. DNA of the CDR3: TGTGCCAGCAGCGTAGAGGGACAGGTCGACGAGCAGTACTTC.

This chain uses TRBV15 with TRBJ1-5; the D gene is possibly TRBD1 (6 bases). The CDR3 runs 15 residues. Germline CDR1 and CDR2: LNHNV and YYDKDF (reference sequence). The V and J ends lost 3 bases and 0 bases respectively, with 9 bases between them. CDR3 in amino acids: CATSSGQNSNQPQHF. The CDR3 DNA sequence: TGTGCCACCAGCAGTGGACAGAATAGCAATCAGCCCCAGCATTTT.

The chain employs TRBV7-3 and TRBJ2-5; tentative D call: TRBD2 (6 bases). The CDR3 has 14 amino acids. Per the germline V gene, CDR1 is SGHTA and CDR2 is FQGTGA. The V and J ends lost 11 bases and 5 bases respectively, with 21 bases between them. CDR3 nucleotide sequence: TGTGCCGGGGTCGCGGGACGATTTTCGGAGACCCAGTACTTC. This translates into CAGVAGRFSETQYF.

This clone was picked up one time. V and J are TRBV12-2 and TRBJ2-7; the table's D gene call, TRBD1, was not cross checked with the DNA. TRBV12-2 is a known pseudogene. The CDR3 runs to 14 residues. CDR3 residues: CASRYRASSYEQYF. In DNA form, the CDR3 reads TGTGCAAGTCGCTACAGGGCGAGCTCCTACGAGCAGTACTTC.

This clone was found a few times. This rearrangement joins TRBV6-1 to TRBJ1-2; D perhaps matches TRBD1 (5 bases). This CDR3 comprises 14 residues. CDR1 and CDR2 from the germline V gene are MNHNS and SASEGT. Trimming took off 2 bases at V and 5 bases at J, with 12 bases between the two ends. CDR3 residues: CASSESRGGYGYTF. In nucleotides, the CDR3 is TGTGCCAGCAGTGAATCTAGGGGAGGTTATGGCTACACCTTC.